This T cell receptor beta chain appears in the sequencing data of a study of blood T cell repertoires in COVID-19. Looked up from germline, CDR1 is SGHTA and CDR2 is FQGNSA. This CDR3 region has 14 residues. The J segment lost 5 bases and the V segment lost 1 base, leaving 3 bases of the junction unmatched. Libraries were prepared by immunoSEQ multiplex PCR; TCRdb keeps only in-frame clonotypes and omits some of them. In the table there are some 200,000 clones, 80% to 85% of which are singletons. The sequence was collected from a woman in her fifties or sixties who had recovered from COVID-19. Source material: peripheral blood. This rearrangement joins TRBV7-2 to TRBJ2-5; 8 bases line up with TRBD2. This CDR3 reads CASSLERGRETQYF. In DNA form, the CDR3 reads TGTGCCAGCAGCTTAGAGCGGGGGCGGGAGACCCAGTACTTC.